This TCR beta chain was found in a study of STAT5B mutations in CD4+ large granular lymphocyte leukemia. The wider study: Among healthy controls, a particular HLA allele went with more CDR3 'QG' motifs.

To note about this clone: What it binds is unknown.

V was clipped by 0 bases and J by 3 bases; unmatched bases: 4. This CDR3 is 16 amino acids long. Germline V gene lookup returns CDR1 ENHRY and CDR2 SYGVKD. Healthy controls were blood donor buffy coats. General study findings and limits: Main leukemic clonotypes were patient-specific, but around 25% appeared at low frequency elsewhere. TRBV06-family usage was enriched in top patient clones (8/27) versus controls (2/35).

Profiled with immunoSEQ multiplex PCR; TCRdb holds only in-frame clones, not every one. The sample holds some 30,000 clones, 70% to 80% seen once. The sequence was collected from a human donor in good health. The chain is built from TRBV10-3 and TRBJ2-7; 11 nucleotides match TRBD1. The specimen sequenced was CD4+ T cells from blood buffy coats. Here the CDR3 DNA reads TGTGCCATCAGTGAGTCGACGGGACAGGGGGTCTACGAGCAGTACTTC. Translating it yields CAISESTGQGVYEQYF.